The 31 T cell receptor beta chains listed next were all sequenced from one sample in a study of response to subunit inactivated influenza vaccine. One entry per CDR3 protein results from TCRdb running MiXCR on the RT-PCR reads. The profile shows 300,000 to 350,000 distinct CDR3 sequences, about 20% of them singletons. Sequenced here: PBMCs from blood, sampled around 22 months after vaccination. The receptors shown here come from a man aged 50 to 69 who received an inactivated influenza vaccine.

Only one count was recorded for this clonotype. The chain uses TRBV9 and TRBJ2-1, with D possibly being TRBD1 (5 bases). The CDR3 length is 15 residues. Germline-derived CDR1 and CDR2 are SGDLS and YYNGEE. Trimming left V 4 bases short and J 4 bases short, with 15 bases between. The CDR3 DNA reads as TGTGCCAGCAGCCCACACCCAGGGCAGTACAATGAGCAGTTCTTC. Translated: CASSPHPGQYNEQFF. Together with reference TRBV9 and TRBJ2-1, the CDR3 gives the full variable domain: DSGVTQTPKHLITATGQRVTLRCSPRSGDLSVYWYQQSLDQGLQFLIQYYNGEERAKGNILERFSAQQFPDLHSELNLSSLELGDSALYFCASSPHPGQYNEQFFGPGTRLTVL.

This clonotype was detected only a few times. The chain has TRBV6-2 or TRBV6-3 and TRBJ1-2; no clear D. Looked up from germline, CDR1 is MNHEY and CDR2 is SVGEGT. V was clipped by 5 bases and J by 2 bases, with 15 bases between them. This CDR3 spans 15 amino acids. CDR3 residues: CASSPSRQPNYGYTF. The CDR3 DNA follows: TGTGCCAGCAGTCCCTCCCGACAACCCAACTATGGCTACACCTTC.

V usage is TRBV3-1 and J usage is TRBJ1-6, with TRBD1 as a possible D gene (5 bases). The germline V gene encodes CDR1 LGHDT and CDR2 YNNKEL (reference sequence). This CDR3 contains 14 residues. Trimming removed 1 base at V and 9 bases at J, with 10 bases between. CDR3 amino acids: CASSQVTDSSPLHF. CDR3 DNA sequence: TGTGCCAGCAGCCAAGTCACCGACAGTTCACCCCTCCACTTT.

The chain has TRBV20-1 and TRBJ1-5; 9 bases are shared with TRBD1. Trimming cost V 4 bases and J 6 bases; bases outside gene matches: 4. CDR3 length: 13 residues. Germline V gene lookup returns CDR1 DFQATT and CDR2 SNEGSKA (reference sequence). CDR3 region: CSAKGTGSQPQHF. The CDR3 DNA reads as TGCAGTGCTAAGGGGACAGGGTCTCAGCCCCAGCATTTT.

CDR3 coding DNA: TGTGCCAGTAGTCCCGCTAGCGGGAGTTTACAGTTCTTC. Its protein is CASSPASGSLQFF. This chain connects TRBV19 to TRBJ2-1; TRBD2 matches 10 bases. This CDR3 spans 13 amino acids. Germline trimming cut 5 bases from V and 13 bases from J; bases unmatched to any gene: 8. Germline assignment: CDR1 LNHDA and CDR2 SQIVND (reference sequence).

V gene TRBV20-1 combines with J gene TRBJ2-7; D may be TRBD2 (6 bases). The germline V gene encodes CDR1 DFQATT and CDR2 SNEGSKA (reference sequence). This CDR3 region has 13 residues. V dropped 1 base and J dropped 6 bases, with 13 bases sitting between them. CDR3 DNA: TGCAGTGCTAGAGTGATAGCGGCTGGCGAGCAGTACTTC. Encoded protein: CSARVIAAGEQYF.

J is TRBJ2-1 and V is TRBV5-1; D is unresolved. Trimming removed 0 bases from V and 0 bases from J, with 13 bases in between. CDR1 and CDR2 (germline): SGHRS, YFSETQ. The CDR3 consists of 17 residues. Here the CDR3 DNA reads TGCGCCAGCAGCTTGGATAACCCCCTCAGCTCCTACAATGAGCAGTTCTTC. Translation: CASSLDNPLSSYNEQFF. The variable domain in full, completed from reference TRBV5-1 and TRBJ2-1, reads KAGVTQTPRYLIKTRGQQVTLSCSPISGHRSVSWYQQTPGQGLQFLFEYFSETQRNKGNFPGRFSGRQFSNSRSEMNVSTLELGDSALYLCASSLDNPLSSYNEQFFGPGTRLTVL.

This clonotype has ten or more counts. As DNA, the CDR3 is TGTGCCAGCAGCCGACAGGGGGGCAATCAGCCCCAGCATTTT. Amino acid sequence: CASSRQGGNQPQHF. The chain has TRBV6-2 or TRBV6-3 and TRBJ1-5; 9 bases align to TRBD1. Per the germline V gene, CDR1 is MNHEY and CDR2 is SVGEGT. The CDR3 runs 14 residues. Trimming took 6 bases from V and 2 from J; bases not matched to a gene: 2.

V is TRBV12-3 or TRBV12-4 and J is TRBJ2-7; the D gene is possibly TRBD1 (5 bases). The CDR3 is 14 residues long. V was cut by 7 bases and J by 5 bases, with 18 bases left in between. The CDR3 coding sequence is TGTGCCAGCAAAGGCGGCAGGGCCGTGGACGAGCAGTACTTC. Amino acids: CASKGGRAVDEQYF.

This clonotype came up a few times. The J gene is TRBJ1-3, the V gene TRBV12-3 or TRBV12-4; 10 bases fit TRBD1. CDR3 size: 15 residues. V lost 2 bases, J lost 7 bases, and 5 bases stayed unmatched. The CDR3 region is CASSLIRTGGNTIYF. In nucleotides, the CDR3 is TGTGCCAGCAGTTTAATAAGGACAGGGGGGAACACCATATATTTT.

This clonotype was seen more than once but under ten times. V is TRBV6-2 or TRBV6-3 and J is TRBJ1-1, with a tentative D call TRBD1 (6 bases). Germline V CDR1 and CDR2: MNHEY, SVGEGT. V was pared by 8 bases and J by 1 base, with 11 bases between. The CDR3 spans 13 residues. Here the CDR3 reads CASRGTTNTEAFF. The DNA of the CDR3 is TGTGCCAGCCGAGGGACAACGAACACTGAAGCTTTCTTT.

The V and J genes are TRBV6-1 and TRBJ2-1, with D unresolved. V lost 6 bases and J 3 bases, leaving 15 bases between the germline ends. Germline V lookup: CDR1 MNHNS, CDR2 SASEGT. The CDR3 extends over 15 amino acids. The CDR3 protein is CASSPSQTNYNEQFF. The CDR3 coding sequence is TGTGCCAGCAGCCCTTCGCAGACGAACTACAATGAGCAGTTCTTC.

The chain uses TRBV28 and TRBJ2-1; no clear D gene. The germline V gene encodes CDR1 MDHEN and CDR2 SYDVKM. CDR3 length: 16 amino acids. V lost 5 bases and J 0 bases, leaving 14 bases between the germline ends. The CDR3 protein is CASSPQEFGSYNEQFF. The CDR3, as DNA: TGTGCCAGCAGTCCCCAGGAGTTCGGCTCCTACAATGAGCAGTTCTTC.

This clonotype came up a few times. V is TRBV11-2 and J is TRBJ1-4, with 7 bases fitting TRBD1. The CDR3 consists of 17 residues. J was trimmed by 7 bases and V by 4 bases; bases with no gene match: 15. Per the germline V gene, CDR1 is SGHAT and CDR2 is FQNNGV. CDR3: CASSSTGAFRVVEKLFF. CDR3 bases: TGTGCCAGCAGCTCCACAGGGGCCTTTCGGGTCGTTGAAAAACTGTTTTTT. Using reference TRBV11-2 and TRBJ1-4 for the parts outside the CDR3, the full variable domain is EAGVAQSPRYKIIEKRQSVAFWCNPISGHATLYWYQQILGQGPKLLIQFQNNGVVDDSQLPKDRFSAERLKGVDSTLKIQPAKLEDSAVYLCASSSTGAFRVVEKLFFGSGTQLSVL.

This rearrangement joins TRBV7-2 to TRBJ1-5; 8 bases agree with TRBD1. Germline V lookup: CDR1 SGHTA, CDR2 FQGNSA. CDR3 length equals 15 residues. V lost 4 bases and J lost 2; bases outside the gene matches: 4. CDR3 protein: CASSSQGDGNQPQHF. For the CDR3, the DNA is TGTGCCAGCAGCTCACAGGGGGATGGCAATCAGCCCCAGCATTTT.

The chain joins TRBV7-2 to TRBJ1-2; D uncertain. Germline V lookup: CDR1 SGHTA, CDR2 FQGNSA. This CDR3 spans 14 amino acids. V lost 1 base and J lost 4, with 10 bases in between. The CDR3 DNA sequence: TGTGCCAGCAGCTTAGTTTTCCAGACCTATGGCTACACCTTC. Translated, it gives CASSLVFQTYGYTF.

This clonotype was seen many times. This chain uses TRBV7-2 with TRBJ1-5; D remains unclear. CDR1 and CDR2 (germline): SGHTA, FQGNSA. CDR3 size: 13 residues. Trimming removed 1 base at V and 3 bases at J, with 4 bases between. The CDR3 is CASSLDVNQPQHF. The CDR3 DNA reads TGTGCCAGCAGCTTAGATGTCAATCAGCCCCAGCATTTT.

The sample holds a few counts of this clonotype. The chain employs TRBV12-3 or TRBV12-4 and TRBJ2-5; 13 nucleotides align to TRBD2. This CDR3 contains 17 residues. J was trimmed by 6 bases and V by 4 bases; bases with no gene match: 11. The CDR3 DNA is TGTGCCAGCAGTTCTTCTGAGACTAGCGGGGGGCTTCAGACCCAGTACTTC. This sequence encodes CASSSSETSGGLQTQYF.

This clonotype occurred a few times. The chain has TRBV6-1 and TRBJ1-5; D is undetermined. V dropped 4 bases and J dropped 1 base, with 8 bases sitting between them. CDR1 is MNHNS, CDR2 SASEGT, per germline. This CDR3 has 14 amino acids. The CDR3 DNA is TGTGCCAGCAGTGCCGGACGGAGCAATCAGCCCCAGCATTTT. Its translation is CASSAGRSNQPQHF.

This clonotype appeared a single time. The chain has TRBV27 and TRBJ2-3; 9 bases agree with TRBD2. This CDR3 is 14 amino acids long. The germline V gene encodes CDR1 MNHEY and CDR2 SMNVEV (reference sequence). Losses at the gene ends were 7 bases for V and 6 bases for J; bases not matched to a gene: 8. The CDR3 nucleotides read TGTGCCAGCAAAGCGGGGGGCGAGCGGGATACGCAGTATTTT. Protein sequence: CASKAGGERDTQYF.

The chain carries TRBV11-2 and TRBJ1-1; D unclear. Germline V gene lookup returns CDR1 SGHAT and CDR2 FQNNGV. The CDR3 spans 12 residues. Trimming stripped 3 bases from V and 9 bases from J, with 11 bases between. CDR3 loop: CASSFSELQAFF. The CDR3 DNA follows: TGTGCCAGCAGCTTCTCTGAACTGCAAGCTTTCTTT.

This clonotype came up many times. The chain combines TRBV3-1 with TRBJ2-7; the match to TRBD1 covers 7 bases. The trim removed 1 base at V and 3 bases at J, leaving 0 bases unmatched. The germline CDR1 and CDR2 sequences are LGHDT and YNNKEL (reference sequence). The CDR3 runs 13 residues. The CDR3 DNA is TGTGCCAGCAGCCAAGCAGGGGGCTACGAGCAGTACTTC. Translated: CASSQAGGYEQYF.

CDR3: CASSQRSGDLGLARNEQFF. The CDR3 coding sequence is TGCGCCAGCAGCCAAAGGTCGGGGGACTTGGGACTAGCTAGGAATGAGCAGTTCTTC. V and J are TRBV4-1 and TRBJ2-1; TRBD2 matches at 9 bases. The CDR3 sequence is 19 residues long. With V trimmed by 2 bases and J by 7 bases, 18 bases remained unmatched. The germline V gene encodes CDR1 MGHRA and CDR2 YSYEKL.

This chain links TRBV9 with TRBJ1-2; no clear D gene. V was pared by 2 bases and J by 3 bases, with 5 bases between. CDR1 and CDR2 (germline): SGDLS, YYNGEE. There are 12 residues in the CDR3. DNA of the CDR3: TGTGCCAGCAGCGTGATGGACTATGGCTACACCTTC. Its protein product is CASSVMDYGYTF.

This clonotype has just a few counts. The V gene is TRBV29-1, the J gene TRBJ1-2, with D perhaps TRBD1 (5 bases). The CDR3 contains 13 residues. Germline V gene sequence: CDR1 SQVTM, CDR2 ANQGSEA. Trimming took off 7 bases at V and 8 bases at J, with 20 bases between the two ends. The CDR3, as DNA: TGCAGCGCCACCCTGGACAAAAGTGCCGGCTACACCTTC. Its protein product is CSATLDKSAGYTF.

This chain connects TRBV12-3 or TRBV12-4 to TRBJ2-5, with 7 bases that match TRBD1. J gave up 5 bases and V 1 base, and 10 bases lay outside the gene matches. The length of the CDR3 is 16 residues. The CDR3 DNA reads as TGTGCCAGCAGTTTAGGATTAGAGGGGGCCTGGGAGACCCAGTACTTC. Translated: CASSLGLEGAWETQYF.

CDR3: CASSTTGVGNQPQHF. The CDR3 DNA reads as TGTGCCAGCAGCACCACAGGGGTAGGCAATCAGCCCCAGCATTTT. The genes are TRBV5-6 and TRBJ1-5, with TRBD1 matching over 7 bases. Germline CDR1 reads SGHDT; CDR2 reads YYEEEE. The CDR3 is 15 amino acids. J gave up 2 bases and V 4 bases, and 6 bases lay outside the gene matches.

This clonotype showed up just a few times. The chain has TRBV5-5 and TRBJ1-5; 7 bases map to TRBD1. CDR1 is SGHKS, CDR2 YYEKEE, per germline (reference sequence). Losses at the gene ends were 4 bases for V and 5 bases for J; bases not matched to a gene: 3. This CDR3 is 13 amino acids long. CDR3: CASSRTGYQPQHF. CDR3 in DNA: TGTGCCAGCAGCCGGACAGGATATCAGCCCCAGCATTTT.

In this sample, this clonotype turned up many times. V and J are TRBV5-1 and TRBJ1-6; D possibly corresponds to TRBD1 (5 bases). The V and J ends lost 0 bases and 0 bases respectively, with 19 bases between them. This CDR3 is built from 20 residues. In germline, CDR1 is SGHRS, CDR2 YFSETQ. The CDR3 bases are TGCGCCAGCAGCTTGGTTTTTATATGGGGCGACAGCTCCTATAATTCACCCCTCCACTTT. As protein: CASSLVFIWGDSSYNSPLHF.

This chain joins TRBV7-2 and TRBJ2-3; D is uncertain. Germline V gene sequence: CDR1 SGHTA, CDR2 FQGNSA. The CDR3 runs to 15 residues. V was cut by 0 bases and J by 1 base, with 8 bases left in between. CDR3 sequence: CASSLAFDGTDTQYF. In DNA form, the CDR3 reads TGTGCCAGCAGCTTAGCATTTGACGGCACAGATACGCAGTATTTT.

This chain links TRBV4-2 with TRBJ2-7, with D possibly matching TRBD2 (6 bases). Germline values: CDR1 LGHNA, CDR2 YNFKEQ. Trimming shortened V by 0 bases and J by 1 base, and 10 bases separated the two germline ends. The CDR3 extends over 15 amino acids. CDR3 DNA sequence: TGTGCCAGCAGCCAAGATCTGGGGGGTTCCTACGAGCAGTACTTC. It codes for CASSQDLGGSYEQYF.